The 20 T cell receptor beta chains presented below share a single source sample, sequenced in a study of T-cell memory formation after mild COVID-19 (dated by TCRdb to about 2021). Libraries were prepared through 5' RACE. Reads for this sample came from an Illumina NovaSeq 6000. TCRdb cleaned the public reads at Q25 with fastp, built clones with MiXCR and kept in-frame beta chains. Here each entry gathers all rows of one CDR3 protein and keeps the most common genes and DNA. This sample holds almost 550,000 distinct CDR3 sequences; roughly 20% were observed only once. About 12% of the sample comes from the top ten. The source material was PBMCs or a T cell subset sorted from them (not recorded which). These TCRs come from an adult woman who had mild COVID-19 (a few samples of this study predate the infection). The sample titles of this study are shuffled in the database, so cell type and time point are left out; the donor was told from shared clones.

This clonotype was seen a handful of times. V and J are TRBV19 and TRBJ2-1; D assignment may be TRBD1 or TRBD2 (6 bases each). V lost 7 bases and J 9 bases, leaving 19 bases between the germline ends. This CDR3 is built from 14 residues. Germline-derived CDR1 and CDR2 are LNHDA and SQIVND (reference sequence). CDR3 region: CASIGLGGGGEQFF. The CDR3 DNA reads as TGTGCCAGTATCGGTTTAGGCGGAGGGGGTGAGCAGTTCTTC.

The genes are TRBV20-1 and TRBJ1-1; a possible D gene is TRBD1 (6 bases). V lost 0 bases, J lost 1 base, and 9 bases lay in between. CDR3 size: 14 residues. The germline V gene has CDR1 DFQATT and CDR2 SNEGSKA (reference sequence). The CDR3 DNA sequence: TGCAGTGCTAGAGATTCACAGGGGAACACTGAAGCTTTCTTT. Its translation is CSARDSQGNTEAFF.

This clonotype was observed a few times. The rearrangement links TRBV5-1 to TRBJ2-6, with D maybe TRBD2 (5 bases). V lost 2 bases, J lost 0 bases, and 9 bases lay in between. This CDR3 is 16 amino acids long. CDR1 is SGHRS, CDR2 YFSETQ, per germline. DNA for the CDR3: TGCGCCAGCAGCTTCGTAGCGAGCTCTGGGGCCAACGTCCTGACTTTC. Translating it yields CASSFVASSGANVLTF.

The chain links TRBV20-1 to TRBJ2-1; 8 nucleotides agree with TRBD1. The CDR3 totals 16 residues. V shed 0 bases, J shed 4 bases, and the junction held 8 bases outside the gene matches. Germline CDR1 is DFQATT and CDR2 is SNEGSKA (reference sequence). The CDR3 is CSARDVGQGRYNEQFF. DNA for the CDR3: TGCAGTGCTAGAGATGTTGGACAGGGACGGTACAATGAGCAGTTCTTC.

This chain connects TRBV25-1 to TRBJ2-7, with D maybe TRBD1 (5 bases). Trimming left V 0 bases short and J 3 bases short, with 15 bases between. This CDR3 comprises 16 residues. Looked up from germline, CDR1 is MGHDK and CDR2 is SYGVNS. The CDR3 DNA is TGTGCCAGCAGTGAATATGGTCAGGGCGGATACTACGAGCAGTACTTC. It encodes CASSEYGQGGYYEQYF.

The chain employs TRBV10-3 and TRBJ2-7; no definite D call. CDR1 is ENHRY and CDR2 is SYGVKD in the germline V gene. V lost 3 bases, J lost 3 bases, and 6 bases lay in between. The CDR3 contains 12 residues. Here the CDR3 DNA reads TGTGCCATCAGTGATTTAGACTACGAGCAGTACTTC. Its protein is CAISDLDYEQYF.

The V call is TRBV7-9, the J call TRBJ2-2; D may be TRBD2 (6 bases). Trimming left V 5 bases short and J 6 bases short, with 16 bases between. CDR3 size: 15 residues. Germline V CDR1 and CDR2: SEHNR, FQNEAQ (reference sequence). The CDR3 spells CASSLGRPPAGELFF. CDR3 coding DNA: TGTGCCAGCAGCCTAGGGAGGCCCCCGGCCGGGGAGCTGTTTTTT.

This clonotype was observed a handful of times. The chain uses TRBV5-1 and TRBJ2-7; TRBD1 matches at 9 bases. The CDR3 is made up of 17 amino acids. Germline loops: CDR1 SGHRS, CDR2 YFSETQ. V shed 4 bases and J 1 base; nucleotides not matched to a gene: 12. CDR3 bases: TGCGCCAGCAGCCCGACCGGGACAGGGATTGGGTCCTACGAGCAGTACTTC. It translates to CASSPTGTGIGSYEQYF.

V and J are TRBV11-3 and TRBJ2-7; 8 nucleotides agree with TRBD2. Germline lookup yields CDR1 SGHNT and CDR2 YENEEA. V shed 5 bases, J shed 1 base, and the junction held 7 bases outside the gene matches. The CDR3 is 15 amino acids. Here the CDR3 DNA reads TGTGCCAGCAGCCCCACCTTAGCGGGATCCTACGAGCAGTACTTC. Protein product: CASSPTLAGSYEQYF.

Only a few counts were recorded for this clonotype. The chain carries TRBV28 and TRBJ1-5; tentative D call: TRBD1 (6 bases). CDR1 MDHEN and CDR2 SYDVKM come from the germline V gene. V was shortened by 6 bases and J by 6 bases, with 15 bases between the two germline ends. The CDR3 has 14 amino acids. The CDR3 protein is CASRPTGSRQPQHF. The CDR3 nucleotides read TGTGCCAGCAGACCTACAGGGAGTCGTCAGCCCCAGCATTTT.

The gene calls are TRBV6-6 and TRBJ2-2; D perhaps matches TRBD2 (6 bases). V was shortened by 2 bases and J by 3 bases, with 16 bases between the two germline ends. Germline V gene data show CDR1 as MNHNY and CDR2 as SVGAGI (reference sequence). CDR3 length: 17 amino acids. The CDR3 here is CASSYTNTGGYTGELFF. The CDR3 coding sequence is TGTGCCAGCAGTTACACGAACACCGGAGGGTACACCGGGGAGCTGTTTTTT.

This clonotype was counted between two and nine times. The CDR3 sequence: CASSLIQTGANAEAFF. In DNA, the CDR3 is TGTGCCAGCAGCTTAATCCAGACAGGGGCTAATGCTGAAGCTTTCTTT. The chain is built from TRBV7-2 and TRBJ1-1, with 8 positions matching TRBD1. Germline-derived CDR1 and CDR2 are SGHTA and FQGNSA. The V and J ends lost 2 bases and 6 bases, in that order; junction bases with no gene match: 11. The CDR3 is 16 amino acids. Together with reference TRBV7-2 and TRBJ1-1, the CDR3 gives the full variable domain: GAGVSQSPSNKVTEKGKDVELRCDPISGHTALYWYRQSLGQGLEFLIYFQGNSAPDKSGLPSDRFSAERTGGSVSTLTIQRTQQEDSAVYLCASSLIQTGANAEAFFGQGTRLTVV.

This clonotype turned up a few times. The chain employs TRBV18 and TRBJ2-6; 7 nucleotides align to TRBD1. Trimming took 3 bases from V and 4 from J; bases not matched to a gene: 6. Per germline, CDR1 KGHSH and CDR2 LQKENI. The CDR3 runs to 16 residues. The CDR3 coding sequence is TGTGCCAGCTCACCCCGACAGGGTCTGGGGGCCAACGTCCTGACTTTC. It codes for CASSPRQGLGANVLTF. Drawing the rest from reference TRBV18 and TRBJ2-6, the complete variable domain is NAGVMQNPRHLVRRRGQEARLRCSPMKGHSHVYWYRQLPEEGLKFMVYLQKENIIDESGMPKERFSAEFPKEGPSILRIQQVVRGDSAAYFCASSPRQGLGANVLTFGAGSRLTVL.

CDR3 DNA sequence: TGTGCCAGCAGTGGAGGGTGGGACATTCAGTACTTC. The encoded protein is CASSGGWDIQYF. This chain joins TRBV2 and TRBJ2-4, with D perhaps TRBD2 (5 bases). Germline V lookup: CDR1 SNHLY, CDR2 FYNNEI. The CDR3 has 12 residues. V dropped 4 bases and J dropped 8 bases, with 9 bases sitting between them.

The chain couples TRBV4-3 to TRBJ2-3, with 12 positions matching TRBD2. Germline V gene data show CDR1 as LGHNA and CDR2 as YSLEER. The ends lost 0 bases at V and 2 bases at J; junction bases unmatched: 6. The CDR3 sequence is 18 residues long. The CDR3 is CASSQDVLAGGLTDTQYF. The CDR3 DNA follows: TGCGCCAGCAGCCAAGATGTACTAGCGGGGGGTCTCACAGATACGCAGTATTTT.

There are many counts of this clonotype. The chain employs TRBV20-1 and TRBJ2-3, with D hard to call. CDR3 length: 17 residues. In germline, CDR1 is DFQATT, CDR2 SNEGSKA (reference sequence). V shed 0 bases and J shed 4 bases, with 20 bases lying between them. Here the CDR3 reads CSARERGKWTPADTQYF. The DNA of the CDR3 is TGCAGTGCTAGAGAGCGCGGAAAGTGGACCCCAGCAGATACGCAGTATTTT.

This clonotype was picked up a small number of times. The V and J genes are TRBV7-2 and TRBJ2-1, with D perhaps matching TRBD2 (5 bases). Germline values: CDR1 SGHTA, CDR2 FQGNSA. Between the trimmed V and J ends, which lost 7 bases and 9 bases, there was a span of 22 bases. The CDR3 covers 15 residues. The CDR3 region has the DNA TGTGCCAGCACCACTAGGTCGGCGTCCCGGGGTGAGCAGTTCTTC. Translating it yields CASTTRSASRGEQFF.

This clonotype was detected only a few times. The V call is TRBV5-1, the J call TRBJ2-1; possible D gene TRBD1, 5 bases. Between the trimmed V and J ends, which lost 3 bases and 5 bases, there was a span of 15 bases. This CDR3 region has 15 residues. CDR1 and CDR2 from the germline V gene are SGHRS and YFSETQ. The CDR3 spells CASSSLLDMNNEQFF. The DNA of the CDR3 is TGCGCCAGCAGCTCCTTACTGGACATGAACAATGAGCAGTTCTTC.

The gene calls are TRBV3-1 and TRBJ1-2; D unresolved. This CDR3 comprises 15 residues. V was shortened by 5 bases and J by 3 bases, with 16 bases between the two germline ends. The germline CDR1 and CDR2 sequences are LGHDT and YNNKEL (reference sequence). The CDR3, as DNA: TGTGCCAGCAGCTCCTTCCGAGGGCAGCACTATGGCTACACCTTC. This gives the protein CASSSFRGQHYGYTF.

This clonotype has a handful of counts. The chain links TRBV11-2 to TRBJ1-1, with D possibly TRBD1 on 5 matching bases. Trimming shortened V by 0 bases and J by 0 bases, and 17 bases separated the two germline ends. Germline V gene sequence: CDR1 SGHAT, CDR2 FQNNGV. The CDR3 runs 18 residues. The CDR3 protein is CASSLESARGLMNTEAFF. CDR3 sequence (DNA): TGTGCCAGCAGCTTAGAATCGGCGAGGGGCCTTATGAACACTGAAGCTTTCTTT.